This record concerns one TCR beta chain sequence. With 60 Vbeta and 13 Jbeta primers, the PCR was carried out. Clones were read by immunoSEQ multiplex PCR, and TCRdb kept only the in-frame ones, dropping some. The data hold around 120,000 clones, with 81% observed a single time. This specimen comes from a study of cytomegalovirus exposure and HLA in healthy donors. Germline CDR1 reads GTSNPN; CDR2 reads SVGIG (reference sequence). V lost 1 base and J lost 0, with 18 bases in between. CDR3 length: 17 residues. The chain employs TRBV30 and TRBJ1-1; a possible D gene is TRBD1 (6 bases). The sample taken for sequencing was PBMCs. The TCR was taken from a man aged 18 to 30 in good health and CMV-seronegative. The CDR3 loop is CAWSDRVSALMNTEAFF. The CDR3 DNA is TGTGCCTGGAGTGACAGGGTGTCCGCGCTGATGAACACTGAAGCTTTCTTT. The variable domain in full, completed from reference TRBV30 and TRBJ1-1, reads SQTIHQWPATLVQPVGSPLSLECTVEGTSNPNLYWYRQAAGRGLQLLFYSVGIGQISSEVPQNLSASRPQDRQFILSSKKLLLSDSGFYLCAWSDRVSALMNTEAFFGQGTRLTVV.